This T cell receptor (beta chain) was sequenced during a study of cytomegalovirus exposure and HLA in healthy donors. When sampled, the donors appeared nominally healthy, though they likely had unrecorded immune exposures. With 2 bases clipped from V and 9 bases from J, the junction kept 6 bases outside the gene matches. The V gene's germline CDR1 is MNHEY and CDR2 SVGAGI. The CDR3 covers 15 residues. Primers: 60 Vbeta forward and 13 Jbeta reverse. Produced via immunoSEQ multiplex PCR; TCRdb's table is partial and in-frame only. The table has some 150,000 clones, 65% to 90% seen once. Source material: PBMCs. This chain uses TRBV6-5 with TRBJ2-1, with TRBD2 matching 11 bases. This receptor was obtained from a female donor in good health and CMV-seronegative. The CDR3 DNA sequence: TGTGCCAGCAGTTACGCACTAGCGGGAGTAAGTGAGCAGTTCTTC. Protein: CASSYALAGVSEQFF.